These 13 T cell receptor beta chains were sequenced from one sample in a study of CD8+ T cells in alopecia areata (dated by TCRdb to 2017 to 2018). The time point tag for this specimen amounts to: around 28 days on oral tofacitinib. Taken with the paper, the label for treatment or condition translates to: oral pan-JAK inhibitor, 5-10 mg twice daily. The method behind the library was the immunoSEQ multiplex PCR assay. RNA was extracted from all samples and reverse transcribed into cDNA as template for TCR sequencing. Imported from immuneACCESS, the table was reduced by TCRdb to in-frame sequences with V and J called. These copies leave out some clones; in studies compared against another copy, an unresolved V gene accounts for under half, and the cause of the remainder is not known. The sample has about 210,000 clones on record, about 57% of them singletons. The ten top clones hold roughly 1.4% of the sample.

This specimen was CD4+ T cells sorted from blood, taken at week 4, from a patient treated with tofacitinib. The receptors originated from a human donor with alopecia areata.

This clone turned up a few times. The chain couples TRBV18 to TRBJ1-1; no reliable D call. CDR1 is KGHSH and CDR2 is LQKENI in the germline V gene. This CDR3 has 14 residues. Trimming removed 0 bases at V and 4 bases at J, with 9 bases between. CDR3 sequence (DNA): TGTGCCAGCTCACCACCGACTGGGAGCACTGAAGCTTTCTTT. It is translated as CASSPPTGSTEAFF.

The gene calls are TRBV7-9 and TRBJ2-3; 7 bases agree with TRBD2. The CDR3 runs to 17 residues. CDR1 and CDR2 (germline): SEHNR, FQNEAQ (reference sequence). The V gene end was trimmed by 3 bases and the J gene end by 0 bases; junction bases not matched to a gene: 9. In DNA, the CDR3 is TGTGCCAGCAGCTTCGGCTCTCCGGGGGGAAGCACAGATACGCAGTATTTT. Protein product: CASSFGSPGGSTDTQYF.

V is TRBV9 and J is TRBJ1-6; 8 nucleotides agree with TRBD1. The CDR3 covers 15 residues. CDR1 and CDR2 (germline): SGDLS, YYNGEE. The junction had 6 bases not matched to a gene; V was cut back by 3 bases and J by 7 bases. The chain's CDR3 is CASSARQGRNSPLHF. In nucleotides, the CDR3 is TGTGCCAGCAGCGCCAGACAGGGGCGCAATTCACCCCTCCACTTT.

V is TRBV4-3 and J is TRBJ1-5; 7 positions agree with TRBD1. CDR1 and CDR2 from the germline V gene are LGHNA and YSLEER. CDR3 length: 16 amino acids. V lost 2 bases to trimming and J lost 2 bases; unmatched junction nucleotides: 6. This chain's CDR3 is CASSQTGDWGNQPQHF. In DNA, the CDR3 is TGCGCCAGCAGCCAAACAGGGGACTGGGGCAATCAGCCCCAGCATTTT.

The genes are TRBV7-3 and TRBJ2-5; 7 bases line up with TRBD2. CDR3 length: 14 amino acids. Germline V gene lookup returns CDR1 SGHTA and CDR2 FQGTGA. Trimming cost V 5 bases and J 3 bases; bases outside gene matches: 6. This CDR3 is CASSPSGAKETQYF. In DNA form, the CDR3 reads TGTGCCAGCAGCCCTAGCGGAGCAAAAGAGACCCAGTACTTC.

This clone has just a few counts. The rearrangement links TRBV7-2 to TRBJ2-3, with D perhaps matching TRBD2 (6 bases). The CDR3 totals 13 residues. CDR1 and CDR2 (germline): SGHTA, FQGNSA. With 5 bases removed from V and 7 bases from J, the gap between germline ends came to 13 bases. CDR3: CASSPLGLHTQYF. CDR3 in DNA: TGTGCCAGCAGCCCCTTAGGACTACATACGCAGTATTTT.

The chain couples TRBV9 to TRBJ1-2, with D possibly being TRBD1 (5 bases). CDR1 is SGDLS, CDR2 YYNGEE, per germline. This CDR3 has 11 amino acids. The V end lost 7 bases, the J end lost 7 bases, and 11 bases lay between the germline ends. CDR3 residues: CASRGARGYTF. CDR3 nucleotides: TGTGCCAGCCGAGGGGCCCGTGGCTACACCTTC.

This clone was counted only a few times. J is TRBJ2-5 and V is TRBV7-2; 12 nucleotides agree with TRBD2. V lost 2 bases to trimming and J lost 4 bases; unmatched junction nucleotides: 8. Looked up from germline, CDR1 is SGHTA and CDR2 is FQGNSA. The CDR3 is 17 amino acids. The CDR3 nucleotides are TGTGCCAGCAGCTTATTCCCGGGACTAGCGGGTTTAGAGACCCAGTACTTC. Protein sequence: CASSLFPGLAGLETQYF.

This sequence joins TRBV18 and TRBJ2-5; 12 bases are a match to TRBD2. The CDR3 totals 19 residues. Germline CDR1 KGHSH, CDR2 LQKENI. The V gene end was trimmed by 0 bases and the J gene end by 5 bases; junction bases not matched to a gene: 13. The CDR3, as DNA: TGTGCCAGCTCACCACCCAATACGATTGGGACTAGCGGGCAGGAGACCCAGTACTTC. This sequence encodes CASSPPNTIGTSGQETQYF.

This clone is a singleton in its sample. The chain employs TRBV30 and TRBJ1-6; the match to TRBD1 covers 7 bases. The CDR3 sequence is 14 residues long. The V gene end was trimmed by 0 bases and the J gene end by 11 bases; junction bases not matched to a gene: 7. Per germline, CDR1 GTSNPN and CDR2 SVGIG (reference sequence). The CDR3 region is CAWSVRGPIPPLHF. CDR3 bases: TGTGCCTGGAGTGTAAGGGGGCCGATTCCACCCCTCCACTTT.

This chain links TRBV30 with TRBJ1-6, with 7 bases matching TRBD1. This CDR3 contains 15 residues. Germline assignment: CDR1 GTSNPN and CDR2 SVGIG (reference sequence). Trimming cost V 4 bases and J 7 bases; bases outside gene matches: 10. CDR3 sequence (DNA): TGTGCCTGGATCCAGGCGGGACAGTCAAATTCACCCCTCCACTTT. Translation gives CAWIQAGQSNSPLHF.

V usage is TRBV29-1 and J usage is TRBJ2-1; 11 nucleotides agree with TRBD2. In germline, CDR1 is SQVTM, CDR2 ANQGSEA. The CDR3 consists of 16 residues. With V trimmed by 0 bases and J by 2 bases, 3 bases remained unmatched. CDR3 amino acids: CSVEDLAGGPYNEQFF. DNA for the CDR3: TGCAGCGTTGAAGACTTAGCGGGGGGGCCCTACAATGAGCAGTTCTTC.

The genes are TRBV5-6 and TRBJ2-2; TRBD2 matches 9 bases. This CDR3 comprises 14 residues. CDR1 and CDR2 (germline): SGHDT, YYEEEE. V lost 4 bases, J lost 4 bases, and 2 bases stayed unmatched. The chain's CDR3 is CASSAGGPTGELFF. The CDR3 DNA follows: TGTGCCAGCAGCGCGGGGGGGCCCACCGGGGAGCTGTTTTTT.